Shown below are 6 T cell receptor beta chains from a single sample sequenced in a study of T cell responses to AZD1222 COVID-19 vaccine. Here immunoSEQ multiplex PCR was the method, and the copy in TCRdb shows in-frame clones only, minus some. Of about 110,000 clones in the sample, roughly nine tenths are singletons; the top ten hold about 3%. Specimen: peripheral blood, collected on day 0 of MenACWY control vaccination. The receptors were gathered from an adult in good health.

This clone occurred a few times. In DNA form, the CDR3 reads TGTGCCAGCAGCTTAGAGCGGTCCTCCTATAATTCACCCCTCCACTTT. Its protein product is CASSLERSSYNSPLHF. This chain joins TRBV7-8 and TRBJ1-6, with D hard to call. V was trimmed by 1 base and J by 0 bases, leaving 7 bases between them. CDR1 SGHVS and CDR2 FQNEAQ come from the germline V gene. This CDR3 is 16 amino acids long. Looking up the rest from reference TRBV7-8 and TRBJ1-6 gives the full variable domain: GAGVSQSPRYKVAKRGQDVALRCDPISGHVSLFWYQQALGQGPEFLTYFQNEAQLDKSGLPSDRFFAERPEGSVSTLKIQRTQQEDSAVYLCASSLERSSYNSPLHFGNGTRLTVT.

This rearrangement joins TRBV6-5 to TRBJ1-2, with 8 bases identical to TRBD1. Trimming at V came to 0 bases and at J to 4 bases, leaving 1 base not matched to a gene. This CDR3 spans 14 amino acids. Germline lookup yields CDR1 MNHEY and CDR2 SVGAGI. CDR3: CASSYSDRGYGYTF. CDR3 coding DNA: TGTGCCAGCAGTTACTCCGACAGGGGCTATGGCTACACCTTC.

The J gene is TRBJ2-2, the V gene TRBV6-5, with a possible D match to TRBD2 (6 bases). V lost 5 bases and J lost 5, with 6 bases in between. The CDR3 consists of 12 residues. Germline V gene lookup returns CDR1 MNHEY and CDR2 SVGAGI. CDR3 nucleotides: TGTGCCAGCAGTCGGGGGACCGGGGAGCTGTTTTTT. This sequence encodes CASSRGTGELFF.

The chain carries TRBV15 and TRBJ2-7; D is unclear. Germline V lookup: CDR1 LNHNV, CDR2 YYDKDF (reference sequence). The CDR3 covers 15 residues. With 1 base removed from V and 5 bases from J, the gap between germline ends came to 15 bases. CDR3 bases: TGTGCCACCAGCAGAGGCGGTCAATCGTTAAACGAGCAGTACTTC. It encodes CATSRGGQSLNEQYF. Complete variable domain (other parts from reference TRBV15 and TRBJ2-7): DAMVIQNPRYQVTQFGKPVTLSCSQTLNHNVMYWYQQKSSQAPKLLFHYYDKDFNNEADTPDNFQSRRPNTSFCFLDIRSPGLGDTAMYLCATSRGGQSLNEQYFGPGTRLTVT.

J is TRBJ2-5 and V is TRBV7-6, with D unclear. Trimming stripped 1 base from V and 5 bases from J, with 8 bases between. CDR1 is SGHVS and CDR2 is FNYEAQ in the germline V gene. The CDR3 runs 13 residues. The CDR3 coding sequence is TGTGCCAGCAGCTTAGGGGATTTCGAGACCCAGTACTTC. Its translation is CASSLGDFETQYF. Supplemented by reference TRBV7-6 and TRBJ2-5, the full variable domain reads GAGVSQSPRYKVTKRGQDVALRCDPISGHVSLYWYRQALGQGPEFLTYFNYEAQQDKSGLPNDRFSAERPEGSISTLTIQRTEQRDSAMYRCASSLGDFETQYFGPGTRLLVL.

This clone was recorded once. The genes are TRBV27 and TRBJ2-3; D is unclear. The CDR3 extends over 15 amino acids. Trimming took 7 bases from V and 4 from J, leaving 18 bases between them. Germline CDR1 MNHEY, CDR2 SMNVEV (reference sequence). The CDR3 bases are TGTGCCAGCAAAGCCGGCGCCGCCCGTCCAGATACGCAGTATTTT. It translates to CASKAGAARPDTQYF.